This is a list of T cell receptor beta chains from one sample in a study of PD-L1 blockade in urothelial cancer. Libraries were prepared by immunoSEQ multiplex PCR; TCRdb keeps only in-frame clonotypes and omits some of them. The table has about 52,000 clones, around four fifths seen once; the top ten hold approximately 1.5%. This sample comprised PBMCs, obtained around atezolizumab (anti-PD-L1) treatment. The receptors shown here come from a man aged 50 to 59 with urothelial cancer. Both conserved end residues are part of each CDR3. D genes are given only for firm matches. Clone size is stated in some rows and not others, as once, few, many or a class when expanded.

clone size	V gene	D gene	J gene	CDR3 protein	CDR3 DNA
NA	TRBV6-1	TRBD2	TRBJ2-5	CASRDSLGLVKTQYF	TGTGCCAGCAGGGATTCCTTGGGACTAGTCAAGACCCAGTACTTC
NA	TRBV7-9	NA	TRBJ2-7	CASSLARLSAEQYF	TGTGCCAGCAGCTTAGCGAGGTTATCTGCCGAGCAGTACTTC
NA	TRBV5-4	TRBD1	TRBJ2-1	CASSPQGVLPNEQFF	TGTGCCAGCAGCCCACAGGGGGTTCTACCAAATGAGCAGTTCTTC
few	TRBV11-2	NA	TRBJ2-1	CASSSLRRGYEQFF	TGTGCCAGCAGCTCCCTTCGCAGGGGTTATGAGCAGTTCTTC
NA	TRBV9	NA	TRBJ2-3	CASSVGGVDTQYF	TGTGCCAGCAGCGTAGGGGGCGTGGATACGCAGTATTTT
NA	TRBV29-1	NA	TRBJ1-4	CSVEDSRERANEKLFF	TGCAGCGTTGAAGATTCCAGGGAAAGGGCTAATGAAAAACTGTTTTTT
NA	TRBV10-3	TRBD1	TRBJ2-7	CAIWTGGSYEQYF	TGTGCCATTTGGACAGGGGGTTCCTACGAGCAGTACTTC
NA	TRBV15	TRBD1	TRBJ1-5	CATSLQGGRYSNQPQHF	TGTGCCACCAGTTTACAGGGGGGCCGATATAGCAATCAGCCCCAGCATTTT
NA	TRBV19	TRBD1	TRBJ2-3	CASSIARWDRESDTQYF	TGTGCCAGTAGTATAGCCCGCTGGGACAGGGAGTCAGATACGCAGTATTTT
NA	TRBV14	NA	TRBJ2-1	CASVQQDSSYNEQFF	TGTGCCAGCGTTCAACAGGATAGCTCCTACAATGAGCAGTTCTTC
few	TRBV28	NA	TRBJ2-7	CASKESYEQYF	TGTGCCAGCAAAGAGAGTTACGAGCAGTACTTC
few	TRBV30	TRBD1	TRBJ1-5	CAWSPETGRSNQPQHF	TGTGCCTGGAGTCCTGAGACAGGGAGAAGCAATCAGCCCCAGCATTTT
NA	TRBV18	NA	TRBJ2-7	CASSPGLISYEQYF	TGTGCCAGCTCACCGGGACTCATATCCTACGAGCAGTACTTC
NA	TRBV18	NA	TRBJ2-7	CASSPNSPYEQYF	TGTGCCAGCTCACCTAACAGTCCCTACGAGCAGTACTTC
NA	TRBV6-1	NA	TRBJ2-5	CASSELGLLQETQYF	TGTGCCAGCAGTGAACTAGGTCTGCTTCAAGAGACCCAGTACTTC
NA	TRBV29-1	NA	TRBJ1-2	CSVEVQGVGGYTF	TGCAGCGTTGAAGTGCAAGGGGTTGGGGGCTACACCTTC
NA	TRBV7-2	TRBD1	TRBJ2-5	CASSPTGARQETQYF	TGTGCCAGCAGCCCCACAGGGGCGCGTCAAGAGACCCAGTACTTC
NA	TRBV27	TRBD2	TRBJ2-7	CASSTAGAFSEQYF	TGTGCCAGCAGTACAGCGGGAGCCTTCTCCGAGCAGTACTTC
NA	TRBV7-9	TRBD1	TRBJ2-6	CASRFSTGQSASGANVLTF	TGTGCCAGCAGATTCTCCACGGGACAGTCAGCCTCTGGGGCCAACGTCCTGACTTTC
NA	TRBV6-1	TRBD2	TRBJ2-7	CASSERGWGYEQYF	TGTGCCAGCAGTGAGCGGGGGTGGGGCTACGAGCAGTACTTC
NA	TRBV27	TRBD1	TRBJ1-2	CASSLPGGSSYTF	TGTGCCAGCTCCCTTCCAGGGGGCTCGTCCTACACCTTC
once	TRBV30	NA	TRBJ2-2	CAWSVLTGELFF	TGTGCCTGGAGTGTACTTACCGGGGAGCTGTTTTTT
NA	TRBV12-2	NA	TRBJ1-1	CASRPVRGSGDTEAFF	TGTGCAAGTCGCCCCGTACGCGGGTCAGGGGACACTGAAGCTTTCTTT
NA	TRBV19	NA	TRBJ2-5	CASSIASGNQETQYF	TGTGCCAGTAGTATCGCCAGCGGCAACCAAGAGACCCAGTACTTC
NA	TRBV30	TRBD1	TRBJ1-4	CASATGGGNEKLFF	TGTGCCTCCGCCACAGGGGGAGGTAATGAAAAACTGTTTTTT
NA	TRBV30	TRBD1	TRBJ2-3	CAWSWDRGTDTQYF	TGTGCCTGGAGTTGGGACAGGGGCACAGATACGCAGTATTTT
NA	TRBV5-4	TRBD1	TRBJ2-7	CASTLDRVPEQYF	TGTGCCAGCACCCTGGACAGGGTTCCCGAGCAGTACTTC
NA	TRBV7-2	NA	TRBJ1-2	CASSPALPGVYGYTF	TGTGCCAGCAGCCCAGCACTACCAGGGGTGTATGGCTACACCTTC
NA	TRBV15	NA	TRBJ2-1	CATSYYNEQFF	TGTGCCACCAGCTACTACAATGAGCAGTTCTTC
NA	TRBV13	TRBD2	TRBJ2-7	CASSPSSGSPLEQYF	TGTGCCAGCAGCCCCTCTAGCGGGAGCCCTCTCGAGCAGTACTTC
few	TRBV10-1	NA	TRBJ2-1	CASSVDSSYNEQFF	TGCGCCAGCAGTGTAGACAGCTCCTACAATGAGCAGTTCTTC
NA	TRBV7-8	TRBD2	TRBJ2-5	CASLPLGGRAEGETQYF	TGTGCCAGCCTGCCCCTGGGCGGGAGGGCCGAGGGAGAGACCCAGTACTTC
NA	TRBV2	TRBD2	TRBJ2-1	CASSIAGGYNEQFF	TGTGCCAGCAGTATAGCGGGGGGGTACAATGAGCAGTTCTTC
once	TRBV6-5	NA	TRBJ1-1	CASKGQMNTEAFF	TGTGCCAGCAAAGGACAGATGAACACTGAAGCTTTCTTT
NA	TRBV25-1	TRBD1	TRBJ2-5	CASSTTGGSETQYF	TGTGCCAGCAGTACTACAGGGGGCTCGGAGACCCAGTACTTC
NA	TRBV19	TRBD1	TRBJ2-1	CASTLTGGSEQFF	TGTGCCAGTACCCTGACAGGGGGCAGTGAGCAGTTCTTC
NA	TRBV29-1	TRBD1	TRBJ1-4	CSAGQGGEKLFF	TGCAGCGCTGGACAGGGCGGGGAAAAACTGTTTTTT
NA	TRBV10-1	TRBD2	TRBJ2-7	CASSPLAGRYEQYF	TGCGCCAGCAGTCCACTAGCGGGGCGGTACGAGCAGTACTTC
NA	TRBV6-4	NA	TRBJ2-2	CASSGNNVPGGELFF	TGTGCCAGCAGTGGCAATAACGTACCCGGCGGGGAGCTGTTTTTT
NA	TRBV4-3	TRBD1	TRBJ1-1	CASSRRQGVYTEAFF	TGCGCCAGCAGCCGAAGACAGGGCGTCTACACTGAAGCTTTCTTT
NA	TRBV5-6	NA	TRBJ2-7	CASSSRTYEQYF	TGTGCCAGCAGCTCCAGAACCTACGAGCAGTACTTC
NA	TRBV27	NA	TRBJ2-7	CASSPLGGGPHLYYEQYF	TGTGCCAGCAGTCCCTTAGGGGGGGGGCCTCATCTATACTACGAGCAGTACTTC
NA	TRBV6-6	TRBD2	TRBJ2-1	CASSYSSREVNEQFF	TGTGCCAGCAGTTACTCGAGTCGGGAGGTGAATGAGCAGTTCTTC